The entry below describes one T cell receptor (beta chain). What it recognizes is unknown. The germline V and J ends were trimmed by 6 bases and 6 bases, with 12 bases remaining between them. This CDR3 has 12 residues. Per the germline V gene, CDR1 is KGHSH and CDR2 is LQKENI. This sample is drawn from a study of CD8+ T cells in alopecia areata. cDNA prepared by RNA extraction and subsequent reverse transcription served as the template for sequencing. TCRdb keeps only in-frame clones here, not all; method: immunoSEQ multiplex PCR. The sample has some 110,000 clones; about 60% are singletons. General observations from the study: Across lesional scalp, and particularly alopecia totalis/universalis, clonality surpassed that of normal scalp.

The sequenced sample consisted of CD4+ T cells sorted from blood. The chain joins TRBV18 to TRBJ2-7; possible D gene TRBD1, 5 bases. This TCR was sampled from a human donor in good health. In DNA, the CDR3 is TGTGCCAGCTCTTTACAGGCGACCGAGCAGTACTTC. This codes for CASSLQATEQYF.